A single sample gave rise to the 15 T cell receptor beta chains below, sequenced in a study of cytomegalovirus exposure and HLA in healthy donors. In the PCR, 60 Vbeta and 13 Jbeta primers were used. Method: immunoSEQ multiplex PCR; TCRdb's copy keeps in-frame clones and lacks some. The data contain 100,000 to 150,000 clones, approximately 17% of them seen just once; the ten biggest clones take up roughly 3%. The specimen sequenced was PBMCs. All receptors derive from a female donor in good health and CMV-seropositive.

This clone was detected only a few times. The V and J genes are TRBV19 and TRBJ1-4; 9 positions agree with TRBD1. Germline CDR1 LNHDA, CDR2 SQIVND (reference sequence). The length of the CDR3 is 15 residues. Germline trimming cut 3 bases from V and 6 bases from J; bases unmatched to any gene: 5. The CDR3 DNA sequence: TGTGCCAGTAGTATCACGGACAGGGGTTATGAAAAACTGTTTTTT. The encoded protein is CASSITDRGYEKLFF.

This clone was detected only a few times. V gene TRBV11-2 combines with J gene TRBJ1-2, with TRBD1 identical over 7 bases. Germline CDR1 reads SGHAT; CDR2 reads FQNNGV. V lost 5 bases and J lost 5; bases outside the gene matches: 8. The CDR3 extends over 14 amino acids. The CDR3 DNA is TGTGCCAGCAGCACACCGGGACAGATTTATGGCTACACCTTC. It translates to CASSTPGQIYGYTF.

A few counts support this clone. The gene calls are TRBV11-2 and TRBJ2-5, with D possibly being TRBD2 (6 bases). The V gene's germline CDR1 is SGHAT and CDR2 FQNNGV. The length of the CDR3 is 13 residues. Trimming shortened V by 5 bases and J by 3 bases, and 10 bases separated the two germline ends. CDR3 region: CASSMGLEETQYF. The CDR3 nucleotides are TGTGCCAGCAGCATGGGACTGGAAGAGACCCAGTACTTC.

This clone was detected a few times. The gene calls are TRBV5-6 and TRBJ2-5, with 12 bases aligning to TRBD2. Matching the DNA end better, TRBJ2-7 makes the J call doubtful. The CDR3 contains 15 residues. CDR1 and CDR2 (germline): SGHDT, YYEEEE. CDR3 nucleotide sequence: TGTGCCAGCAGCCAACTAGCGGGGGGCACCTACGAGCAGTACTTC. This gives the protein CASSQLAGGTYEQYF.

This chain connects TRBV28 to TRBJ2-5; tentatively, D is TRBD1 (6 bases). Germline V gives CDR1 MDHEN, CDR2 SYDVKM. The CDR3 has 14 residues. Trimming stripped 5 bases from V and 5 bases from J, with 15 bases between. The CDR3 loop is CASSGQGTWETQYF. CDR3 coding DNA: TGTGCCAGCAGTGGTCAGGGGACCTGGGAGACCCAGTACTTC.

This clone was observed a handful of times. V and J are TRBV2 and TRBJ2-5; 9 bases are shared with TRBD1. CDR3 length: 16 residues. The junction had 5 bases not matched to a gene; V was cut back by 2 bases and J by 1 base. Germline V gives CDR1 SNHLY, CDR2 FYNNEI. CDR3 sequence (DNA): TGTGCCAGCAGTGAAACGCAGACAGGGGGCCAAGAGACCCAGTACTTC. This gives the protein CASSETQTGGQETQYF.

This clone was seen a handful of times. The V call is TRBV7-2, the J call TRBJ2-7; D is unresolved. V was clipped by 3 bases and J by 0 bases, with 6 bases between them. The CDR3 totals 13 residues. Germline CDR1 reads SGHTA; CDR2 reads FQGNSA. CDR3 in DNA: TGTGCCAGCAGCTTCCAGGACTCCTACGAGCAGTACTTC. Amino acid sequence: CASSFQDSYEQYF.

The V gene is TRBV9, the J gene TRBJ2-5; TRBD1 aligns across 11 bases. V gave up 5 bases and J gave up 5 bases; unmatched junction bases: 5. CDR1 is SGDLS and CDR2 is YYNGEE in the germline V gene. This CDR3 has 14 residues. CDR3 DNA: TGTGCCAGCAGTCCGGGACAGGGGGTTGAGACCCAGTACTTC. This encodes CASSPGQGVETQYF.

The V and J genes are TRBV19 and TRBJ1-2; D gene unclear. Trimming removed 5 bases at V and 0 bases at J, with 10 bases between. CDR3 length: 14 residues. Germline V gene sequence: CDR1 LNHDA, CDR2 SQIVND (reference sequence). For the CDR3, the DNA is TGTGCCAGTAGTTTCCGACACGCTAACTATGGCTACACCTTC. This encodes CASSFRHANYGYTF.

The CDR3 protein is CASSIPGATNEKLFF. In DNA, the CDR3 is TGTGCCAGTAGTATACCCGGGGCAACTAATGAAAAACTGTTTTTT. This chain links TRBV19 with TRBJ1-4; D gene unclear. V lost 2 bases and J 0 bases, leaving 7 bases between the germline ends. Germline V CDR1 and CDR2: LNHDA, SQIVND (reference sequence). This CDR3 is 15 amino acids long.

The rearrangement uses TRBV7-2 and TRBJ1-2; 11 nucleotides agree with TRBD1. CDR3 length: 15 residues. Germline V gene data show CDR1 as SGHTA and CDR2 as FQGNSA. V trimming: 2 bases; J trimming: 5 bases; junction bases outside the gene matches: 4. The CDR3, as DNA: TGTGCCAGCAGCTTATGGACAGGGGGCGCATATGGCTACACCTTC. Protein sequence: CASSLWTGGAYGYTF.

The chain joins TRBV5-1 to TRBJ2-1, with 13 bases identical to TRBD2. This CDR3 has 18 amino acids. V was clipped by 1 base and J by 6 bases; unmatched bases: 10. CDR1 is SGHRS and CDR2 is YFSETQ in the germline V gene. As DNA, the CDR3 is TGCGCCAGCAGCTTGTCACTAGCGGGGGGGCTAATGGGCAATGAGCAGTTCTTC. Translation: CASSLSLAGGLMGNEQFF.

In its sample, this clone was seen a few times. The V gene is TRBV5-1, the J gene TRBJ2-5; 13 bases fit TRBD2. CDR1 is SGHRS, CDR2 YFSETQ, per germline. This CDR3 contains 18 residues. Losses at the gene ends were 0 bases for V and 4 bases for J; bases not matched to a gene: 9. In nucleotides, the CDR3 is TGCGCCAGCAGCTTGGGTGGACTAGCGGGAGAGGTGGGAGAGACCCAGTACTTC. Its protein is CASSLGGLAGEVGETQYF.

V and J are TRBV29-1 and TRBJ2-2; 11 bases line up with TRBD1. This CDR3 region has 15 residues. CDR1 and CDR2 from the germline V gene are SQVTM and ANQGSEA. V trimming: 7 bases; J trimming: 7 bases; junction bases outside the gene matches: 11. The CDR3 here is CSASEDRGRGGELFF. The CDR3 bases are TGCAGCGCCTCCGAGGACAGGGGGCGAGGCGGGGAGCTGTTTTTT.

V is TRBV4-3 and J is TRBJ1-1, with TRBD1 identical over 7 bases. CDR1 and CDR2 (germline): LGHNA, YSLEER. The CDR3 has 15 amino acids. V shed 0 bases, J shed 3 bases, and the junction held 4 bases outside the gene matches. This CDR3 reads CASSQEDRADTEAFF. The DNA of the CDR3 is TGCGCCAGCAGCCAAGAAGACAGGGCAGACACTGAAGCTTTCTTT.